This entry lists 16 T cell receptor beta chains sequenced from one sample in a study of shared clonotypes between healthy human individuals. Libraries were prepared by immunoSEQ multiplex PCR; TCRdb keeps only in-frame clonotypes and omits some of them. This sample has roughly 660,000 clones, with 90% found just once. The specimen was memory CD8+ T cells from PBMCs. Subset of the sample: CD45RO+ cells pooled with CCR7-negative TemRA cells. These receptors came from a man aged 18 to 29 in good health. Some clones in this sample may be carry-over from other donors' samples.

The rearrangement links TRBV4-3 to TRBJ1-4; D perhaps matches TRBD1 (5 bases). V lost 1 base, J lost 8 bases, and 17 bases lay in between. CDR1 is LGHNA, CDR2 YSLEER, per germline. This CDR3 region has 16 residues. DNA of the CDR3: TGCGCCAGCAGCCAAGGGCGGGGGGGAGGAGAAGAAAAACTGTTTTTT. Its translation is CASSQGRGGGEEKLFF.

The V gene is TRBV5-1, the J gene TRBJ2-5; D not certain. V dropped 4 bases and J dropped 5 bases, with 9 bases sitting between them. This CDR3 region has 12 residues. Germline V gives CDR1 SGHRS, CDR2 YFSETQ. CDR3 in amino acids: CASSALEETQYF. The CDR3 DNA reads TGCGCCAGCAGCGCCCTGGAGGAGACCCAGTACTTC.

The chain recombines TRBV14 with TRBJ1-2; D might be TRBD1 (6 bases). V lost 3 bases and J lost 8, with 13 bases in between. The CDR3 has 13 residues. Germline V gene lookup returns CDR1 SGHDN and CDR2 FVKESK. The CDR3 here is CASSHSQGGGYTF. CDR3 sequence (DNA): TGTGCCAGCAGCCATTCACAGGGAGGAGGCTACACCTTC.

This sequence joins TRBV7-9 and TRBJ2-1, with D possibly matching TRBD2 (6 bases). The length of the CDR3 is 19 residues. Trimming took off 1 base at V and 3 bases at J, with 22 bases between the two ends. The germline CDR1 and CDR2 sequences are SEHNR and FQNEAQ (reference sequence). CDR3 nucleotide sequence: TGTGCCAGCAGCTTAGAATTGGGGCTGCGGCCGGGGGACTACAATGAGCAGTTCTTC. Translated: CASSLELGLRPGDYNEQFF.

This clone was found many times. The rearrangement links TRBV29-1 to TRBJ2-7; a weak D match, TRBD2 (5 bases). This CDR3 comprises 14 residues. V dropped 4 bases and J dropped 2 bases, with 15 bases sitting between them. Germline assignment: CDR1 SQVTM and CDR2 ANQGSEA. CDR3 in DNA: TGCAGCGTTGTCCCTGAGGACTCCGCCTACGAGCAGTACTTC. This encodes CSVVPEDSAYEQYF.

This clone was seen a single time. The CDR3 loop is CASSYNSLNEQFF. The CDR3 nucleotides read TGTGCCAGCAGTTACAACAGTCTTAATGAGCAGTTCTTC. The V gene is TRBV6-5, the J gene TRBJ2-1; D unresolved. V shed 2 bases and J shed 7 bases, with 9 bases lying between them. The germline gives CDR1 MNHEY, CDR2 SVGAGI. This CDR3 comprises 13 residues.

As for this clone: Compared with germline, one end of the junction differs, possibly owing to a read error. The V and J genes are TRBV5-6 and TRBJ2-7; 12 bases map to TRBD2. The CDR3 covers 14 residues. Germline values: CDR1 SGHDT, CDR2 YYEEEE. The CDR3 DNA reads TGTGCCAGCAGCTATACAGATGGACTAGCGGGATTGGACTTC. The encoded protein is CASSYTDGLAGLDF.

This chain connects TRBV7-9 to TRBJ2-7, with D perhaps being TRBD1 or TRBD2 (5 bases each). V was trimmed by 5 bases and J by 2 bases, leaving 19 bases between them. CDR1 and CDR2 from the germline V gene are SEHNR and FQNEAQ (reference sequence). The CDR3 is made up of 16 amino acids. CDR3 sequence (DNA): TGTGCCAGCAGCCTATTCTCCGGGACCCCCGCCTACGAGCAGTACTTC. Residues: CASSLFSGTPAYEQYF.

The V gene is TRBV5-6, the J gene TRBJ2-7, with 8 nucleotides matching TRBD2. Trimming at V came to 2 bases and at J to 3 bases, leaving 4 bases not matched to a gene. The CDR3 loop spans 14 amino acids. The germline V gene encodes CDR1 SGHDT and CDR2 YYEEEE. CDR3 nucleotides: TGTGCCAGCAGCTTTGAGGGACTAGTCTACGAGCAGTACTTC. Its protein is CASSFEGLVYEQYF.

The chain links TRBV28 to TRBJ2-3, with D possibly TRBD1 on 5 matching bases. V lost 3 bases to trimming and J lost 2 bases, with 15 bases between them. Germline V gene data show CDR1 as MDHEN and CDR2 as SYDVKM. CDR3 length: 16 amino acids. CDR3 DNA: TGTGCCAGCAGTTTTCAAGGGGTTTCTAACACAGATACGCAGTATTTT. Encoded protein: CASSFQGVSNTDTQYF.

The CDR3 protein is CASSHWDKNTGELFF. The CDR3, as DNA: TGTGCCAGCAGCCATTGGGACAAGAACACCGGGGAGCTGTTTTTT. The chain links TRBV7-9 to TRBJ2-2; perhaps TRBD1 as D (6 bases). V was cut by 5 bases and J by 1 base, with 11 bases left in between. The CDR3 loop spans 15 amino acids. The V gene's germline CDR1 is SEHNR and CDR2 FQNEAQ (reference sequence).

The CDR3 sequence is CASSDSGNSYNEQFF. The CDR3 region has the DNA TGTGCCAGCAGCGATAGCGGAAACTCCTACAATGAGCAGTTCTTC. The chain recombines TRBV9 with TRBJ2-1, with D tentatively TRBD2 (6 bases). The CDR3 is 15 residues long. Trimming stripped 3 bases from V and 0 bases from J, with 10 bases between. Germline-derived CDR1 and CDR2 are SGDLS and YYNGEE.

The CDR3 DNA sequence: TGTGCCAGTAGTGAAGCACAGGGGGCCCCTGAAGCTTTCTTT. Its translation: CASSEAQGAPEAFF. The J gene is TRBJ1-1, the V gene TRBV19; 9 bases line up with TRBD1. The germline CDR1 and CDR2 sequences are LNHDA and SQIVND (reference sequence). The CDR3 is made up of 14 amino acids. The V gene end was trimmed by 5 bases and the J gene end by 6 bases; junction bases not matched to a gene: 7.

The rearrangement uses TRBV27 and TRBJ2-7; D possibly corresponds to TRBD2 (5 bases). This CDR3 contains 14 residues. V was shortened by 3 bases and J by 3 bases, with 12 bases between the two germline ends. Germline-derived CDR1 and CDR2 are MNHEY and SMNVEV (reference sequence). CDR3 protein: CASSFSGRGYEQYF. CDR3 DNA sequence: TGTGCCAGCAGTTTCTCCGGACGGGGCTACGAGCAGTACTTC.

The chain couples TRBV18 to TRBJ2-2; possibly TRBD2 for D (6 bases). This CDR3 contains 19 residues. Germline assignment: CDR1 KGHSH and CDR2 LQKENI. Trimming removed 4 bases at V and 0 bases at J, with 21 bases between. The CDR3 DNA follows: TGTGCCAGCTCACTATCAATACTCTCTAGCGTTACGAACACCGGGGAGCTGTTTTTT. Its translation: CASSLSILSSVTNTGELFF.

This rearrangement joins TRBV6-5 to TRBJ2-7; maybe TRBD2 (6 bases). This CDR3 is built from 13 residues. Germline V CDR1 and CDR2: MNHEY, SVGAGI. The ends were cut back, 2 bases at V and 4 bases at J, with 9 bases in the middle. The CDR3 DNA follows: TGTGCCAGCAGTTACCATGGAGGGTACGAGCAGTACTTC. It translates to CASSYHGGYEQYF.